Sequencing of this TCR beta chain was carried out in a study of shared clonotypes between healthy human individuals. Germline V gene sequence: CDR1 SGDLS, CDR2 YYNGEE. This CDR3 is built from 14 residues. The V gene end was trimmed by 2 bases and the J gene end by 6 bases; junction bases not matched to a gene: 4. TCRdb's table, derived via immunoSEQ multiplex PCR, lists solely in-frame clones and lacks some. The data contain 2 million to 2.5 million clones, around 95% of them singletons. The origin of this receptor is a man between 18 and 29 years old in good health. What was sequenced was naive CD4+ T cells sorted from blood. Specified subset: CD45RA+ positively selected. This chain joins TRBV9 and TRBJ2-7, with 11 bases lining up with TRBD2. CDR3 sequence reads: CASSVSGGAGEQYF. The DNA of the CDR3 is TGTGCCAGCAGCGTTAGCGGGGGGGCTGGCGAGCAGTACTTC.